This TCR beta chain emerged from a study of blood T cell repertoires in COVID-19. Looking at the study overall: Whether acute or convalescent, the COVID-19 samples came from the United States, Italy and Spain. PBMCs, B-cell-depleted T cells, or T cells provided the cDNA or gDNA that made up the material.

Source study methods: Estimates of nucleated cell counts were drawn from the amplification of reference gene primers. Only in-frame clones appear in the TCRdb table, and some are missing; sequencing was by immunoSEQ multiplex PCR. For V, J and clone size, that table is used; D and trimming come from the DNA. The sample has around 94,000 clones, around 82% seen once. Looked up from germline, CDR1 is KGHDR and CDR2 is SFDVKD. The CDR3 has 13 residues. The V gene lost 4 bases and the J gene lost 2 bases, with 8 bases spanning the gap. The genes are TRBV24-1 and TRBJ2-7; a possible D gene is TRBD1 (6 bases). The clonotype originates from a man aged 60-69 years with acute or convalescent COVID-19. Sequencing input: peripheral blood. CDR3: CATSDGQTYEQYF. Written as DNA, the CDR3 is TGTGCCACCAGTGACGGACAGACCTACGAGCAGTACTTC.